Listed here are 31 T cell receptor beta chains from one sample, sequenced in a study of cytomegalovirus exposure and HLA in healthy donors. The primer mix had 60 Vbeta and 13 Jbeta primers. The method was immunoSEQ multiplex PCR; TCRdb's version includes in-frame clones alone and lacks a portion of them. The sample shows tens of thousands of clones, about nine tenths of them seen only once. What was sequenced was PBMCs. Every receptor here comes from a woman between 40 and 50 years old in good health and CMV-seropositive.

This sequence joins TRBV7-9 and TRBJ1-3; TRBD1 matches 9 bases. Germline-derived CDR1 and CDR2 are SEHNR and FQNEAQ (reference sequence). The ends lost 6 bases at V and 0 bases at J; junction bases unmatched: 6. The CDR3 loop spans 16 amino acids. CDR3 coding DNA: TGTGCCAGCAGACGTACAGGGGGCGGCTCTGGAAACACCATATATTTT. Amino acids: CASRRTGGGSGNTIYF.

CDR3 bases: TGTGCCACCAGCAGAAAGGGACACTCGAATGGAAACACCATATATTTT. This encodes CATSRKGHSNGNTIYF. V and J are TRBV15 and TRBJ1-3; the D gene is possibly TRBD1 (6 bases). V was clipped by 2 bases and J by 3 bases, with 14 bases between them. This CDR3 has 16 amino acids. Germline V gene sequence: CDR1 LNHNV, CDR2 YYDKDF (reference sequence).

CDR3 DNA: TGTGCCAGCAGTGAACCGGGATGGGAGACCCAGTACTTC. This gives the protein CASSEPGWETQYF. The J gene is TRBJ2-5, the V gene TRBV6-1, with TRBD2 as a possible D gene (5 bases). Germline-derived CDR1 and CDR2 are MNHNS and SASEGT. The CDR3 extends over 13 amino acids. The V end was cut by 2 bases, the J end by 5 bases, with 9 bases between.

The genes are TRBV19 and TRBJ2-3; D is unclear. This CDR3 contains 15 residues. Germline CDR1 LNHDA, CDR2 SQIVND (reference sequence). V gave up 5 bases and J gave up 2 bases, with 14 bases separating them. The CDR3: CASSQVASFTDTQYF. The CDR3 DNA follows: TGTGCCAGTAGTCAAGTAGCTTCGTTCACAGATACGCAGTATTTT.

The chain joins TRBV11-3 to TRBJ2-3, with 8 bases identical to TRBD1. Germline lookup yields CDR1 SGHNT and CDR2 YENEEA. With 5 bases clipped from V and 6 bases from J, the junction kept 10 bases outside the gene matches. CDR3 size: 15 residues. This CDR3 reads CASSARTGPSDTQYF. The CDR3 bases are TGTGCCAGCAGCGCAAGGACAGGGCCCTCGGATACGCAGTATTTT.

The gene calls are TRBV9 and TRBJ1-6, with 9 nucleotides matching TRBD1. Germline CDR1 is SGDLS and CDR2 is YYNGEE. CDR3 length equals 15 residues. V was pared by 3 bases and J by 8 bases, with 6 bases of the junction left unmatched. CDR3 in DNA: TGTGCCAGCAGCGCTTCACAGGGGGCCCATTCACCCCTCCACTTT. Protein product: CASSASQGAHSPLHF. The entire variable domain, with the rest obtained from reference TRBV9 and TRBJ1-6, is as follows: DSGVTQTPKHLITATGQRVTLRCSPRSGDLSVYWYQQSLDQGLQFLIQYYNGEERAKGNILERFSAQQFPDLHSELNLSSLELGDSALYFCASSASQGAHSPLHFGNGTRLTVT.

V and J are TRBV4-2 and TRBJ2-2, with D possibly being TRBD2 (7 bases). The germline CDR1 and CDR2 sequences are LGHNA and YNFKEQ. Trimming removed 4 bases at V and 0 bases at J, with 9 bases between. The CDR3 runs 15 residues. The CDR3 region is CASSREGANTGELFF. DNA of the CDR3: TGTGCCAGCAGCCGGGAGGGGGCGAACACCGGGGAGCTGTTTTTT.

The chain carries TRBV9 and TRBJ1-4; D gene ambiguous. Deletions cut 0 bases from V and 6 bases from J, with 6 bases between. The germline V gene encodes CDR1 SGDLS and CDR2 YYNGEE. The CDR3 sequence is 13 residues long. Here the CDR3 reads CASSVGVDEKLFF. The CDR3 DNA is TGTGCCAGCAGCGTAGGAGTTGATGAAAAACTGTTTTTT.

The chain joins TRBV11-1 to TRBJ2-3; D might be TRBD2 (6 bases). Trimming removed 4 bases at V and 6 bases at J, with 8 bases between. The CDR3 runs to 12 residues. Per the germline V gene, CDR1 is SGHAT and CDR2 is FQDESV (reference sequence). CDR3 nucleotides: TGTGCCAGCAGCTCTAGCGAGGATACGCAGTATTTT. Its translation: CASSSSEDTQYF.

This rearrangement joins TRBV7-2 to TRBJ1-2; 7 bases line up with TRBD1. In germline, CDR1 is SGHTA, CDR2 FQGNSA. The V and J ends lost 2 bases and 5 bases, in that order; junction bases with no gene match: 11. The CDR3 covers 16 residues. CDR3 residues: CASSLSSGQEGYGYTF. The DNA for the CDR3 is TGTGCCAGCAGCTTATCGAGCGGACAGGAGGGGTATGGCTACACCTTC.

The chain carries TRBV9 and TRBJ1-2; 7 bases align to TRBD1. This CDR3 is 14 amino acids long. The V gene's germline CDR1 is SGDLS and CDR2 YYNGEE. Trimming cost V 0 bases and J 4 bases; bases outside gene matches: 3. CDR3 sequence: CASSVGGTVYGYTF. The CDR3 coding sequence is TGTGCCAGCAGCGTAGGCGGGACAGTCTATGGCTACACCTTC.

The CDR3 here is CASSSPRAGGIEQYF. The CDR3 DNA reads TGTGCCAGCAGTTCCCCTAGGGCAGGAGGAATAGAGCAGTACTTC. The gene calls are TRBV28 and TRBJ2-7; possible D gene TRBD2, 5 bases. The CDR3 runs 15 residues. Trimming took off 4 bases at V and 7 bases at J, with 20 bases between the two ends. Germline CDR1 and CDR2: MDHEN and SYDVKM.

V usage is TRBV6-6 and J usage is TRBJ2-2, with TRBD1 as a possible D gene (6 bases). V shed 8 bases and J shed 7 bases, with 20 bases lying between them. The CDR3 is 15 residues long. Germline CDR1 and CDR2: MNHNY and SVGAGI (reference sequence). This chain's CDR3 is CASLDQGRSGGELFF. DNA of the CDR3: TGTGCCAGCCTAGATCAGGGGCGCTCGGGCGGGGAGCTGTTTTTT.

The V gene is TRBV19, the J gene TRBJ2-1, with D tentatively TRBD2 (5 bases). Germline CDR1 is LNHDA and CDR2 is SQIVND (reference sequence). The CDR3 has 15 residues. V was trimmed by 3 bases and J by 0 bases, leaving 9 bases between them. The CDR3 nucleotides read TGTGCCAGTAGTATTACGGGGTACTCCTACAATGAGCAGTTCTTC. The encoded protein is CASSITGYSYNEQFF.

V gene TRBV12-2 combines with J gene TRBJ2-5; the table's D call, TRBD2, has no DNA check behind it. TRBV12-2 corresponds to a pseudogene. CDR3 length equals 15 residues. Here the CDR3 DNA reads TGTGCAAGTCGCCGGCGTCGCGCGGGGGGAGAGACCCAGTACTTC. As protein: CASRRRRAGGETQYF.

The chain joins TRBV2 to TRBJ1-2; perhaps TRBD1 as D (6 bases). Looked up from germline, CDR1 is SNHLY and CDR2 is FYNNEI. The CDR3 length is 12 residues. Trimming removed 7 bases from V and 8 bases from J, with 14 bases in between. The CDR3 DNA reads TGTGCCAGCATCCAACAGGGCGGGGGCTACACCTTC. Translation gives CASIQQGGGYTF.

Written as DNA, the CDR3 is TGTGCCAGCAGCCAAGGAATGGCGGGCTCTGGAAACACCATATATTTT. Protein sequence: CASSQGMAGSGNTIYF. The chain joins TRBV4-2 to TRBJ1-3; D remains ambiguous. CDR3 length: 16 residues. Germline V gene sequence: CDR1 LGHNA, CDR2 YNFKEQ. V dropped 1 base and J dropped 0 bases, with 10 bases sitting between them.

This clone has only one observation. CDR3 DNA: TGTGCCAGCAGCAAACCCGGACTAGCCACCTACGAGCAGTACTTC. It is translated as CASSKPGLATYEQYF. The genes are TRBV6-1 and TRBJ2-7; TRBD2 matches 8 bases. The V segment lost 6 bases and the J segment 2 bases; nucleotides outside the gene matches: 9. Germline V gene data show CDR1 as MNHNS and CDR2 as SASEGT. The CDR3 spans 15 residues.

This clone was detected a few times. The chain links TRBV6-1 to TRBJ2-7; D unclear. This CDR3 comprises 13 residues. CDR1 is MNHNS, CDR2 SASEGT, per germline. Trimming removed 0 bases at V and 1 base at J, with 4 bases between. Here the CDR3 DNA reads TGTGCCAGCAGTGAAGCGCAGTCCTACGAGCAGTACTTC. Amino acid sequence: CASSEAQSYEQYF.

The genes are TRBV7-2 and TRBJ2-5; no firm D call. Germline-derived CDR1 and CDR2 are SGHTA and FQGNSA. Between the trimmed V and J ends, which lost 2 bases and 2 bases, there was a span of 9 bases. The CDR3 sequence is 14 residues long. This chain's CDR3 is CASSLSYFQETQYF. The DNA of the CDR3 is TGTGCCAGCAGCTTAAGTTACTTTCAAGAGACCCAGTACTTC.

The J gene is TRBJ1-6, the V gene TRBV9; D is perhaps TRBD1 (5 bases). V lost 4 bases, J lost 6 bases, and 14 bases lay in between. The CDR3 loop spans 15 amino acids. Germline V gene sequence: CDR1 SGDLS, CDR2 YYNGEE. The chain's CDR3 is CASSQEGTFNSPLHF. In DNA form, the CDR3 reads TGTGCCAGCAGCCAGGAGGGGACGTTTAATTCACCCCTCCACTTT.

This rearrangement joins TRBV27 to TRBJ1-2; tentative D call: TRBD1 (6 bases). V was cut by 4 bases and J by 2 bases, with 11 bases left in between. Germline V gene sequence: CDR1 MNHEY, CDR2 SMNVEV (reference sequence). The length of the CDR3 is 14 residues. In nucleotides, the CDR3 is TGTGCCAGCAGTTCTTGGACAGCCAACTATGGCTACACCTTC. Translation: CASSSWTANYGYTF.

The chain has TRBV6-5 and TRBJ2-7; D may be TRBD1 (5 bases). Germline-derived CDR1 and CDR2 are MNHEY and SVGAGI. The CDR3 spans 16 residues. V was shortened by 2 bases and J by 4 bases, with 18 bases between the two germline ends. The CDR3 is CASSYTTAPVKYEQYF. For the CDR3, the DNA is TGTGCCAGCAGTTACACGACAGCTCCCGTGAAATACGAGCAGTACTTC.

J is TRBJ1-5 and V is TRBV6-5, with 7 bases lining up with TRBD1. This CDR3 comprises 14 residues. The V and J ends lost 5 bases and 8 bases, in that order; junction bases with no gene match: 9. The germline CDR1 and CDR2 sequences are MNHEY and SVGAGI. This CDR3 reads CASSGQGDPEPQHF. The CDR3 DNA reads as TGTGCCAGCAGTGGCCAGGGGGACCCCGAGCCCCAGCATTTT.

The rearrangement joins TRBV5-6 to TRBJ2-7; 9 bases are a match to TRBD1. Germline V gene sequence: CDR1 SGHDT, CDR2 YYEEEE. The CDR3 runs to 15 residues. V shed 4 bases and J 2 bases; nucleotides not matched to a gene: 7. The CDR3, as DNA: TGTGCCAGCAGCCCGGGACAGGGTCGACCCTACGAGCAGTACTTC. Translated: CASSPGQGRPYEQYF.

This clone was detected only a few times. The rearrangement links TRBV4-3 to TRBJ1-6, with D hard to call. The CDR3 consists of 19 residues. Germline CDR1 LGHNA, CDR2 YSLEER. V lost 1 base and J lost 0, with 16 bases in between. The CDR3 protein is CASSQGRLSRSSYNSPLHF. The CDR3 bases are TGCGCCAGCAGCCAAGGACGGTTGTCTAGGAGCTCCTATAATTCACCCCTCCACTTT.

The J gene is TRBJ2-5, the V gene TRBV18; 7 nucleotides align to TRBD1. Germline CDR1 and CDR2: KGHSH and LQKENI. The CDR3 sequence is 13 residues long. Trimming took 8 bases from V and 2 from J; bases not matched to a gene: 5. This CDR3 is CASIRDRQETQYF. The DNA for the CDR3 is TGTGCCAGCATCCGGGACAGACAAGAGACCCAGTACTTC.

This sequence joins TRBV5-1 and TRBJ2-7; tentatively, D is TRBD1 (6 bases). Trimming took 0 bases from V and 1 from J, leaving 17 bases between them. Per the germline V gene, CDR1 is SGHRS and CDR2 is YFSETQ. This CDR3 region has 17 residues. CDR3 nucleotide sequence: TGCGCCAGCAGCTTGGGGCTGGGTTCAGGGGAGTCCTACGAGCAGTACTTC. Translated: CASSLGLGSGESYEQYF. Variable domain in full (rest from reference TRBV5-1 and TRBJ2-7): KAGVTQTPRYLIKTRGQQVTLSCSPISGHRSVSWYQQTPGQGLQFLFEYFSETQRNKGNFPGRFSGRQFSNSRSEMNVSTLELGDSALYLCASSLGLGSGESYEQYFGPGTRLTVT.

This chain connects TRBV5-3 to TRBJ1-5; maybe TRBD1 (6 bases). TRBV5-3 is marked as an open reading frame, function uncertain. V lost 3 bases and J lost 5, with 24 bases in between. The CDR3 covers 18 residues. The CDR3 bases are TGTGCCAGAAGCTCTGGGCCTCCCAGGGGTTATCTTCATCAGCCCCAGCATTTT. This codes for CARSSGPPRGYLHQPQHF.

The V gene is TRBV7-2, the J gene TRBJ2-3; D is possibly TRBD1 (6 bases). In germline, CDR1 is SGHTA, CDR2 FQGNSA. Trimming left V 2 bases short and J 13 bases short, with 16 bases between. The CDR3 length is 13 residues. Here the CDR3 reads CASSLTGPEREYF. CDR3 coding DNA: TGTGCCAGCAGCTTAACAGGGCCCGAGAGGGAGTATTTT.

The chain is built from TRBV6-5 and TRBJ2-2, with a possible D match to TRBD2 (6 bases). Trimming removed 1 base at V and 1 base at J, with 10 bases between. Germline CDR1 MNHEY, CDR2 SVGAGI. This CDR3 spans 16 amino acids. The CDR3 region has the DNA TGTGCCAGCAGTTACTGGGGGGAGTTGAACACCGGGGAGCTGTTTTTT. Its translation: CASSYWGELNTGELFF.